This TCR beta chain emerged from a study of blood T cell repertoires in COVID-19. Study information: Specimens from acute and convalescent COVID-19 originated in the United States, Italy and Spain. The cDNA or gDNA used as material had been derived from T cells, B-cell-depleted T cells, or PBMCs.

Deletions cut 8 bases from V and 4 bases from J, with 21 bases between. CDR3 size: 16 residues. The germline V gene encodes CDR1 SGHTA and CDR2 FQGNSA. This clone was found a few times. Original data processing: It was from reference gene primer amplification that nucleated cell counts were estimated. Assay used: immunoSEQ multiplex PCR; TCRdb lists only in-frame clones, some missing. V, J and clone size are those of that table, while D and trimming were read from the DNA. The sample has about 160,000 clones; over 80% are singletons. The TCR originated in a woman older than 75 with active or convalescent COVID-19. The specimen was peripheral blood. The chain joins TRBV7-2 to TRBJ1-3; possible D gene TRBD1, 5 bases. CDR3 nucleotides: TGTGCCAGCTTGCTTAGCCCCAGGGCGGGAGGAAACACCATATATTTT. Amino acids: CASLLSPRAGGNTIYF.